This TCR beta chain was captured by sequencing in a study of T cell responses to AZD1222 COVID-19 vaccine. TCRdb's copy holds only in-frame clones and misses some; the assay was immunoSEQ multiplex PCR. The sample carries 150,000 to 200,000 clones, 90% to 95% recorded once. The CDR3 is 14 residues long. In germline, CDR1 is MNHEY, CDR2 SMNVEV (reference sequence). The V gene lost 6 bases and the J gene lost 0 bases, with 9 bases spanning the gap. This TCR was sampled from an adult who received the AZD1222 COVID-19 vaccine. Material: peripheral blood, obtained 28 days after the second AZD1222 dose. The chain is built from TRBV27 and TRBJ2-1; a weak D match, TRBD2 (6 bases). CDR3 sequence (DNA): TGTGCCAGCAGCCGGGGAGGCTCCTACAATGAGCAGTTCTTC. It yields the protein CASSRGGSYNEQFF.